Sequencing of this T cell receptor beta chain was carried out in a study of T cells of healthy individuals. J was trimmed by 2 bases and V by 6 bases; bases with no gene match: 9. CDR1 and CDR2 from the germline V gene are LGHNT and FRNRAP. The CDR3 extends over 15 amino acids. This clonotype has only a few counts. A single record per CDR3 protein comes from TCRdb applying MiXCR to the 5' RACE reads. The sample holds some 39,000 distinct CDR3 sequences, roughly 4.3% seen once. The chain employs TRBV12-5 and TRBJ1-1, with 7 bases aligning to TRBD1. The sequence was obtained from a human donor in good health. The CDR3 DNA follows: TGTGCTAGTGGCTACGGTAGGGGGCGAAACACTGAAGCTTTCTTT. Translation gives CASGYGRGRNTEAFF.